The 6 T cell receptor beta chains below were found in one sample sequenced in a study of cytomegalovirus exposure and HLA in healthy donors (dated by TCRdb to 2015 to 2018). The library was built by means of the immunoSEQ multiplex PCR assay. For the multiplex PCR, a mixture combining 60 forward primers for TCR Vbeta segments and 13 reverse primers for TCR Jbeta segments was used. TCRdb obtained this table from immuneACCESS and retained in-frame rearrangements with V and J assigned. These tables miss some clones; where compared with another copy, unresolved V genes account for less than half of the shortfall, and the remainder is unexplained. The sample profile shows 89,000 or so clones; around 75% of them were found once. The ten largest account for 10% to 11% of the sample. Sequenced material: PBMCs. The origin of the receptors is a man between 18 and 29 years old in good health and CMV-seropositive.

The rearrangement joins TRBV14 to TRBJ1-4; D ambiguous. Looked up from germline, CDR1 is SGHDN and CDR2 is FVKESK. V was trimmed by 0 bases and J by 5 bases, leaving 16 bases between them. CDR3 length equals 17 residues. The CDR3 DNA sequence: TGTGCCAGCAGCCAAGAGCAGGCCTCGCCACGAAATGAAAAACTGTTTTTT. This translates into CASSQEQASPRNEKLFF.

This clone was picked up one time. This chain connects TRBV5-1 to TRBJ2-7; 9 bases fit TRBD2. The V and J ends lost 4 bases and 7 bases, in that order; junction bases with no gene match: 12. Germline CDR1 and CDR2: SGHRS and YFSETQ. CDR3 length equals 15 residues. This CDR3 is CASSTLAGGSMEQYF. The CDR3 DNA follows: TGCGCCAGCAGCACTCTTGCGGGGGGGTCGATGGAGCAGTACTTC.

The chain combines TRBV28 with TRBJ2-6; D perhaps matches TRBD1 (6 bases). V was cut by 6 bases and J by 0 bases, with 15 bases left in between. The CDR3 length is 17 residues. Germline CDR1 and CDR2: MDHEN and SYDVKM. The DNA of the CDR3 is TGTGCCAGCAGCATTCACCGACAGGACTCTGGGGCCAACGTCCTGACTTTC. Residues: CASSIHRQDSGANVLTF.

A single count supports this clone. The V call is TRBV6-5, the J call TRBJ1-5, with TRBD1 identical over 8 bases. The CDR3 spans 13 residues. The germline V gene encodes CDR1 MNHEY and CDR2 SVGAGI. The ends lost 6 bases at V and 5 bases at J; junction bases unmatched: 3. CDR3 region: CASSQTGDQPQHF. In DNA, the CDR3 is TGTGCCAGCAGCCAGACAGGGGATCAGCCCCAGCATTTT.

This clone was recorded a few times. The chain carries TRBV9 and TRBJ2-2; the match to TRBD2 covers 11 bases. From germline, CDR1 is SGDLS and CDR2 YYNGEE. CDR3 size: 18 residues. V was pared by 0 bases and J by 4 bases, with 8 bases of the junction left unmatched. CDR3 amino acids: CASSVGLAGGRGTGELFF. The CDR3 bases are TGTGCCAGCAGCGTAGGGCTAGCGGGGGGAAGAGGCACCGGGGAGCTGTTTTTT.

This clone is medium-sized within its sample. V and J are TRBV2 and TRBJ2-1, with 7 positions matching TRBD1. This CDR3 comprises 14 residues. V dropped 7 bases and J dropped 3; count of bases not matched to a gene: 6. Per the germline V gene, CDR1 is SNHLY and CDR2 is FYNNEI. This CDR3 is CASMLWDSYNEQFF. DNA of the CDR3: TGTGCCAGCATGCTCTGGGACAGCTACAATGAGCAGTTCTTC.